These 7 T cell receptor beta chains were all obtained from the same sample, sequenced in a study of blood T cell repertoires in COVID-19 (dated by TCRdb to 2020 to 2021). Libraries were made using the immunoSEQ multiplex PCR assay. In its TCRdb copy, this immuneACCESS table keeps in-frame sequences only and misses some clones. Where compared with another copy, unresolved V genes explain less than half of these, and the others have no known cause. This sample holds a few hundred thousand clones; around 87% were observed only once. 1.7% of the sample goes to the ten largest clones. Sequencing used PBMCs or T cells enriched from blood (not recorded which). The receptor set was obtained from a woman aged 18-29 years with acute COVID-19.

The rearrangement links TRBV14 to TRBJ1-6; D gene ambiguous. CDR3 size: 17 residues. From germline, CDR1 is SGHDN and CDR2 FVKESK. V lost 0 bases, J lost 7 bases, and 16 bases lay in between. The CDR3 DNA follows: TGTGCCAGCAGCCAAGACTTTGGTGCAATCCGGAATTCACCCCTCCACTTT. As protein: CASSQDFGAIRNSPLHF.

The V and J genes are TRBV6-6 and TRBJ1-4; D perhaps matches TRBD1 (6 bases). Trimming pared 5 bases from V and 11 bases from J, leaving 9 bases between. This CDR3 comprises 11 residues. The germline V gene has CDR1 MNHNY and CDR2 SVGAGI (reference sequence). The CDR3 protein is CASSRTEKLFF. Here the CDR3 DNA reads TGTGCCAGCAGTAGGACAGAGAAACTGTTTTTT.

The genes are TRBV2 and TRBJ2-4; maybe TRBD1 (6 bases). Germline V gene data show CDR1 as SNHLY and CDR2 as FYNNEI. The CDR3 totals 15 residues. V was clipped by 2 bases and J by 5 bases, with 13 bases between them. Here the CDR3 reads CASSETGYGENIQYF. The CDR3 DNA sequence: TGTGCCAGCAGTGAAACAGGGTATGGCGAAAACATTCAGTACTTC.

In this sample, this clone turned up once. The CDR3 protein is CASSDAFRGEKLFF. In DNA form, the CDR3 reads TGTGCCAGTAGCGACGCGTTCAGGGGTGAAAAACTGTTTTTT. V usage is TRBV19 and J usage is TRBJ1-4, with a weak D call TRBD1 (6 bases). Germline V CDR1 and CDR2: LNHDA, SQIVND (reference sequence). The CDR3 is made up of 14 amino acids. V dropped 6 bases and J dropped 7 bases, with 15 bases sitting between them.

The V and J genes are TRBV9 and TRBJ1-6; D unresolved. CDR1 and CDR2 (germline): SGDLS, YYNGEE. The CDR3 has 15 residues. Deletions cut 4 bases from V and 7 bases from J, with 15 bases between. This CDR3 is CASSSRDARNSPLHF. CDR3 bases: TGTGCCAGCAGCAGCCGGGATGCGCGGAATTCACCCCTCCACTTT. The full variable domain, rest sourced from reference TRBV9 and TRBJ1-6, is DSGVTQTPKHLITATGQRVTLRCSPRSGDLSVYWYQQSLDQGLQFLIQYYNGEERAKGNILERFSAQQFPDLHSELNLSSLELGDSALYFCASSSRDARNSPLHFGNGTRLTVT.

The chain has TRBV12-3 or TRBV12-4 and TRBJ1-5; D is unresolved. This CDR3 is built from 12 residues. Trimming pared 5 bases from V and 7 bases from J, leaving 9 bases between. The DNA for the CDR3 is TGTGCCAGCAGTCTTTACACACAGCCCCAGCATTTT. It codes for CASSLYTQPQHF.

V is TRBV7-6 and J is TRBJ2-1; 12 bases align to TRBD2. CDR1 SGHVS and CDR2 FNYEAQ come from the germline V gene. Germline trimming cut 1 base from V and 5 bases from J; bases unmatched to any gene: 9. This CDR3 region has 18 residues. CDR3: CASSLGPTSGSPNNEQFF. The CDR3 nucleotides read TGTGCCAGCAGCTTAGGGCCGACTAGCGGGAGTCCCAACAATGAGCAGTTCTTC.